These 26 T cell receptor beta chains were sequenced from one sample in a study of human T cells and chemical hapten exposure. Regarding time point: patch test 2, 6 weeks after DPC sensitization. This sample's treatment: therapeutic diphenylcyclopropenone sensitization with weekly scalp DPC. MiXCR was run by TCRdb on the RACE reads, yielding one entry per CDR3 protein. This sample yields under 75,000 distinct CDR3 sequences, of which 7.5% to 9.5% are seen a single time; approximately 3.5% belongs to the top ten. The sample in question was whole blood, obtained in connection with sensitization to the hapten diphenylcyclopropenone (DPC). These receptors all come from a woman between 45 and 65 years old with alopecia areata. Some clones in this sample may be carry-over from other donors' samples.

The chain employs TRBV5-4 and TRBJ2-1; D perhaps matches TRBD2 (7 bases). This CDR3 contains 12 residues. Germline V gene data show CDR1 as SGHNT and CDR2 as YYREEE (reference sequence). The ends were cut back, 4 bases at V and 8 bases at J, with 10 bases in the middle. The CDR3 here is CASSKGGDEQFF. Written as DNA, the CDR3 is TGTGCCAGCAGCAAAGGGGGGGATGAGCAGTTCTTC.

This clonotype has ten or more counts. The rearrangement uses TRBV7-2 and TRBJ2-3, with D possibly being TRBD1 (6 bases). V lost 0 bases, J lost 3 bases, and 13 bases lay in between. This CDR3 spans 16 amino acids. Germline CDR1 is SGHTA and CDR2 is FQGNSA. In DNA, the CDR3 is TGTGCCAGCAGCTTAGCGATGCCAGGACAGACAGATACGCAGTATTTT. This sequence encodes CASSLAMPGQTDTQYF. Using reference TRBV7-2 and TRBJ2-3 for the parts outside the CDR3, the full variable domain is GAGVSQSPSNKVTEKGKDVELRCDPISGHTALYWYRQSLGQGLEFLIYFQGNSAPDKSGLPSDRFSAERTGGSVSTLTIQRTQQEDSAVYLCASSLAMPGQTDTQYFGPGTRLTVL.

This clonotype was seen at least ten times. The chain has TRBV20-1 and TRBJ1-4; possibly TRBD1 for D (6 bases). The V gene lost 0 bases and the J gene lost 3 bases, with 17 bases spanning the gap. The CDR3 consists of 17 residues. The V gene's germline CDR1 is DFQATT and CDR2 SNEGSKA (reference sequence). CDR3 sequence reads: CSARDLRGAQANEKLFF. CDR3 sequence (DNA): TGCAGTGCTAGAGATCTGAGGGGGGCGCAAGCTAATGAAAAACTGTTTTTT.

This rearrangement joins TRBV6-2 or TRBV6-3 to TRBJ2-7, with D perhaps being TRBD1 or TRBD2 (5 bases each). CDR3 length equals 13 residues. V was trimmed by 7 bases and J by 5 bases, leaving 15 bases between them. The germline V gene has CDR1 MNHEY and CDR2 SVGEGT. In DNA, the CDR3 is TGTGCCAGCACCCCCAGGGAGACCCACGAGCAGTACTTC. Amino acid sequence: CASTPRETHEQYF.

The chain is built from TRBV29-1 and TRBJ2-1, with D possibly being TRBD1 (6 bases). CDR1 and CDR2 from the germline V gene are SQVTM and ANQGSEA. The CDR3 spans 12 residues. DNA for the CDR3: TGCAGTGTCCGCACCCAGGGGAATGAGCAGTTCTTC. Translated: CSVRTQGNEQFF.

The chain has TRBV6-6 and TRBJ2-4, with TRBD2 matching 7 bases. CDR3 length: 11 residues. V trimming: 5 bases; J trimming: 9 bases; junction bases outside the gene matches: 1. CDR1 MNHNY and CDR2 SVGAGI come from the germline V gene (reference sequence). DNA of the CDR3: TGTGCCAGCAGTCGCGGGGGCATTCAGTACTTC. Its translation: CASSRGGIQYF.

This clonotype was recorded a few times. CDR3 in DNA: TGTGCCTGGTCTGGGGGGTCCTACGAGCAGTACTTC. Protein sequence: CAWSGGSYEQYF. This chain connects TRBV30 to TRBJ2-7; tentative D call: TRBD2 (6 bases). This CDR3 comprises 12 residues. CDR1 GTSNPN and CDR2 SVGIG come from the germline V gene (reference sequence). Trimming took off 5 bases at V and 1 base at J, with 9 bases between the two ends.

The CDR3 spells CAISESGSSGNTIYF. As DNA, the CDR3 is TGTGCCATCAGTGAGTCGGGCAGCTCTGGAAACACCATATATTTT. The chain recombines TRBV10-3 with TRBJ1-3, with D unclear. Germline V gene sequence: CDR1 ENHRY, CDR2 SYGVKD. Trimming removed 0 bases at V and 0 bases at J, with 6 bases between. The CDR3 contains 15 residues.

The table lists this clonotype with a few counts. The chain carries TRBV20-1 and TRBJ2-3; D is perhaps TRBD2 (5 bases). Germline assignment: CDR1 DFQATT and CDR2 SNEGSKA (reference sequence). With 3 bases removed from V and 5 bases from J, the gap between germline ends came to 12 bases. The CDR3 is made up of 13 amino acids. In DNA form, the CDR3 reads TGCAGTGCTAGGCTCCTAGCTCAAGATACGCAGTATTTT. Translated, it gives CSARLLAQDTQYF.

This clonotype was detected a few times. The V gene is TRBV4-1, the J gene TRBJ2-1; 7 bases line up with TRBD2. Germline-derived CDR1 and CDR2 are MGHRA and YSYEKL. This CDR3 is 15 amino acids long. Losses at the gene ends were 4 bases for V and 13 bases for J; bases not matched to a gene: 16. In nucleotides, the CDR3 is TGCGCCAGCAGCCTTCAGATATCGGGGGGTTTCGTACAGTTCTTC. This codes for CASSLQISGGFVQFF.

The chain has TRBV7-9 and TRBJ2-5; 13 bases align to TRBD2. The CDR3 has 18 residues. J was trimmed by 5 bases and V by 4 bases; bases with no gene match: 13. Germline CDR1 reads SEHNR; CDR2 reads FQNEAQ (reference sequence). CDR3 region: CASSSYLRTSGGSETQYF. DNA for the CDR3: TGTGCCAGCAGCTCCTATCTACGGACTAGCGGGGGATCGGAGACCCAGTACTTC. Using reference TRBV7-9 and TRBJ2-5 for the parts outside the CDR3, the full variable domain is DTGVSQNPRHKITKRGQNVTFRCDPISEHNRLYWYRQTLGQGPEFLTYFQNEAQLEKSRLLSDRFSAERPKGSFSTLEIQRTEQGDSAMYLCASSSYLRTSGGSETQYFGPGTRLLVL.

The chain joins TRBV3-1 to TRBJ2-3; D may be TRBD2 (5 bases). Germline V gives CDR1 LGHDT, CDR2 YNNKEL (reference sequence). Between the trimmed V and J ends, which lost 2 bases and 3 bases, there was a span of 18 bases. The CDR3 covers 17 residues. Here the CDR3 reads CASSQYDAGVRTDTQYF. DNA for the CDR3: TGTGCCAGCAGCCAATATGACGCCGGGGTCCGTACAGATACGCAGTATTTT.

This clonotype was seen a handful of times. The chain is built from TRBV9 and TRBJ2-3, with D unresolved. Per the germline V gene, CDR1 is SGDLS and CDR2 is YYNGEE. The V gene lost 3 bases and the J gene lost 3 bases, with 11 bases spanning the gap. The CDR3 spans 14 residues. CDR3 protein: CASSARDPTDTQYF. The CDR3 DNA reads as TGTGCCAGCAGCGCGAGAGACCCTACAGATACGCAGTATTTT.

The V call is TRBV27, the J call TRBJ2-1; D is unresolved. The CDR3 contains 12 residues. V was clipped by 3 bases and J by 6 bases, with 6 bases between them. In germline, CDR1 is MNHEY, CDR2 SMNVEV (reference sequence). This chain's CDR3 is CASSFQLNEQFF. As DNA, the CDR3 is TGTGCCAGCAGTTTCCAGCTCAATGAGCAGTTCTTC.

This clonotype has at least ten counts. The rearrangement joins TRBV7-9 to TRBJ1-4, with 7 bases fitting TRBD1. The germline gives CDR1 SEHNR, CDR2 FQNEAQ (reference sequence). With 1 base clipped from V and 7 bases from J, the junction kept 6 bases outside the gene matches. The CDR3 totals 15 residues. The CDR3 region has the DNA TGTGCCAGCAGCTTAGGCCGGGACAGTCGTGAAAAACTGTTTTTT. Its translation is CASSLGRDSREKLFF.

J is TRBJ2-1 and V is TRBV28; 9 bases map to TRBD2. CDR1 is MDHEN, CDR2 SYDVKM, per germline. The length of the CDR3 is 14 residues. J lost 7 bases, V lost 5 bases, and 6 bases had no gene match. As DNA, the CDR3 is TGTGCCAGCAGTCTGAGCGGGAGGATGAATGAGCAGTTCTTC. This gives the protein CASSLSGRMNEQFF.

This clonotype was seen only a few times. The rearrangement uses TRBV30 and TRBJ2-7; 7 bases are shared with TRBD2. The CDR3 sequence is 12 residues long. Trimming at V came to 3 bases and at J to 7 bases, leaving 6 bases not matched to a gene. Germline V gene data show CDR1 as GTSNPN and CDR2 as SVGIG (reference sequence). The CDR3 DNA reads TGTGCCTGGAGCCCTCTGGGGGGGGAGCAGTACTTC. Protein product: CAWSPLGGEQYF.

This clonotype was seen only a few times. The chain is built from TRBV27 and TRBJ2-1; D is perhaps TRBD1 (6 bases). The CDR3 is made up of 13 amino acids. Germline V CDR1 and CDR2: MNHEY, SMNVEV (reference sequence). V lost 6 bases and J lost 9, with 15 bases in between. The CDR3 DNA sequence: TGTGCCAGCAGACTGAGTGGGGGCTCTGAGCAGTTCTTC. This gives the protein CASRLSGGSEQFF.

The chain uses TRBV20-1 and TRBJ2-3; D not resolved. This CDR3 is 14 amino acids long. The V gene's germline CDR1 is DFQATT and CDR2 SNEGSKA (reference sequence). Trimming left V 0 bases short and J 4 bases short, with 11 bases between. The CDR3 loop is CSARDDRRPDTQYF. As DNA, the CDR3 is TGCAGTGCTAGAGATGACCGACGTCCAGATACGCAGTATTTT.

The chain recombines TRBV7-9 with TRBJ2-3; D is perhaps TRBD2 (7 bases). This CDR3 is 15 amino acids long. Germline loops: CDR1 SEHNR, CDR2 FQNEAQ (reference sequence). V lost 1 base and J 1 base, leaving 9 bases between the germline ends. The CDR3 here is CASSLGGGRTDTQYF. CDR3 DNA: TGTGCCAGCAGCTTAGGCGGGGGCCGCACAGATACGCAGTATTTT. Complete variable domain (other parts from reference TRBV7-9 and TRBJ2-3): DTGVSQNPRHKITKRGQNVTFRCDPISEHNRLYWYRQTLGQGPEFLTYFQNEAQLEKSRLLSDRFSAERPKGSFSTLEIQRTEQGDSAMYLCASSLGGGRTDTQYFGPGTRLTVL.

This clonotype came up many times. The chain employs TRBV12-3 or TRBV12-4 and TRBJ2-6, with D possibly TRBD1 on 5 matching bases. The CDR3 loop spans 18 amino acids. V was trimmed by 2 bases and J by 0 bases, leaving 14 bases between them. The CDR3 is CASSLRQTLDSGANVLTF. In nucleotides, the CDR3 is TGTGCCAGCAGTTTAAGACAGACTTTAGACTCTGGGGCCAACGTCCTGACTTTC.

The J gene is TRBJ2-2, the V gene TRBV24-1, with D tentatively TRBD1 or TRBD2 (5 bases each). Germline assignment: CDR1 KGHDR and CDR2 SFDVKD. The CDR3 has 16 amino acids. Trimming took off 0 bases at V and 3 bases at J, with 10 bases between the two ends. CDR3 amino acids: CATSDLGQGDTGELFF. CDR3 DNA sequence: TGTGCCACCAGTGATTTGGGCCAGGGAGACACCGGGGAGCTGTTTTTT.

This clonotype was seen ten or more times. This chain uses TRBV30 with TRBJ2-3; a possible D gene is TRBD2 (6 bases). From germline, CDR1 is GTSNPN and CDR2 SVGIG (reference sequence). The V and J ends lost 2 bases and 4 bases respectively, with 16 bases between them. The CDR3 loop spans 15 amino acids. CDR3 in amino acids: CAWSPRGRIADTQYF. In DNA, the CDR3 is TGTGCCTGGAGTCCCCGGGGGAGGATCGCAGATACGCAGTATTTT.

The rearrangement joins TRBV12-3 or TRBV12-4 to TRBJ2-5; TRBD1 matches 10 bases. V was pared by 5 bases and J by 6 bases, with 12 bases of the junction left unmatched. The CDR3 loop spans 16 amino acids. Written as DNA, the CDR3 is TGTGCCAGCAGTGTCACCGGGACAGGGGATGGGAAGACCCAGTACTTC. This encodes CASSVTGTGDGKTQYF.

This clonotype has at least ten counts. This rearrangement joins TRBV12-3 or TRBV12-4 to TRBJ1-4; D ambiguous. CDR3 length: 15 residues. Trimming shortened V by 2 bases and J by 0 bases, and 7 bases separated the two germline ends. The CDR3 DNA follows: TGTGCCAGCAGTTTATCGGGGACAACTAATGAAAAACTGTTTTTT. Its translation: CASSLSGTTNEKLFF.

This clonotype was counted only a few times. The V gene is TRBV2, the J gene TRBJ2-3; 9 bases map to TRBD2. V trimming: 6 bases; J trimming: 1 base; junction bases outside the gene matches: 8. The V gene's germline CDR1 is SNHLY and CDR2 FYNNEI. CDR3 length: 16 residues. For the CDR3, the DNA is TGTGCCAGCAGCGCCTCGACTAGCGGAGGCACAGATACGCAGTATTTT. This encodes CASSASTSGGTDTQYF.